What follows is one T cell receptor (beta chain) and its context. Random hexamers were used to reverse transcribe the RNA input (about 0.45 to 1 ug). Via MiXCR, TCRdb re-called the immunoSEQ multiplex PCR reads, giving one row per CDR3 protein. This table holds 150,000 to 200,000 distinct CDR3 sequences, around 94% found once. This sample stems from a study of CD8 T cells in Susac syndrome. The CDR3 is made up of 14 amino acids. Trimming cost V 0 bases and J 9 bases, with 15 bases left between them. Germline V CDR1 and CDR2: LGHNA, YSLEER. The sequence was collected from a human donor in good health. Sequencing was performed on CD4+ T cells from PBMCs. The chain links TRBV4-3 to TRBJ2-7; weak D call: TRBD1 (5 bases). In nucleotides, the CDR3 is TGCGCCAGCAGCCAAGATCTGACAGTATTTCGGCAGTACTTC. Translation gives CASSQDLTVFRQYF.